The T cell receptor (beta chain) described here comes from a study of cytomegalovirus exposure and HLA in healthy donors. Study-level findings and limits: Later analysis suggested links between common viral pathogens and several top significant clusters. The study flagged approximately 180 TCR beta chains as cytomegalovirus-associated. Within an earlier analysis, most TCR beta V segments proved productive either about 87% or about 30% of the time.

In the PCR, 60 Vbeta and 13 Jbeta primers were used. In the authors' methods: Tens of millions of unique TCR beta chains, some 11 million shared, were counted in a later analysis. The assay was immunoSEQ multiplex PCR, and TCRdb's table has in-frame clones only and misses some. V, J and clone size reflect that table, while D and trimming were determined from the DNA. In the table there are 200,000 to 250,000 clones, approximately 82% of which are singletons. Germline V gives CDR1 MGHDK, CDR2 SYGVNS. CDR3 length equals 15 residues. With regard to this clone: Its cognate antigen is unknown. At one end, the junction sequence differs from germline, possibly due to a read error. Other DNA sequences in this sample translate to the same CDR3.

This receptor was identified in a man aged 18 to 30 in good health and CMV-seronegative. The sample taken for sequencing was PBMCs. The rearrangement joins TRBV25-1 to TRBJ2-1; TRBD2 is a possible D gene (6 bases). CDR3 in DNA: TGTGCCAGCAGCGAATTCCCAAGTAGCGGAAATGAGCAGTTCTTC. Translated: CASSEFPSSGNEQFF.